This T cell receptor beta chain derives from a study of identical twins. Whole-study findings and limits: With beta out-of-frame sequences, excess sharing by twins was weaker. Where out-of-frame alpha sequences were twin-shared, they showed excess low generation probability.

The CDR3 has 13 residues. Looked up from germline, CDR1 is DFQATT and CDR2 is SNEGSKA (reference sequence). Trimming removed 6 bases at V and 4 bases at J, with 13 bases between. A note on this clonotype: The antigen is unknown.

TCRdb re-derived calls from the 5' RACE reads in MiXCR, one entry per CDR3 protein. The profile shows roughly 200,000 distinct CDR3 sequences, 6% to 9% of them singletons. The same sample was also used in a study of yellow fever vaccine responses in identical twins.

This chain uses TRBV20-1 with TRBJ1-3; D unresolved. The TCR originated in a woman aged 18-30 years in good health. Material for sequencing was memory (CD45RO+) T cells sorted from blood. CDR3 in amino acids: CSAARVGGNTIYF. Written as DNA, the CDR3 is TGCAGTGCCGCAAGGGTCGGCGGAAACACCATATATTTT.